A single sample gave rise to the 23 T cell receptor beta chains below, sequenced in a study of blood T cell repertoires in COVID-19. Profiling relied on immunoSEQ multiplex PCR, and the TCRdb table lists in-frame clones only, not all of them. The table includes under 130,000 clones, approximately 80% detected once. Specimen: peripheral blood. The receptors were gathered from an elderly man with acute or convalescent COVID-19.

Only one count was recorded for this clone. CDR3 loop: CASSLLPGSGANVLTF. For the CDR3, the DNA is TGCGCCAGCAGCTTGTTACCAGGGTCTGGGGCCAACGTCCTGACTTTC. The V gene is TRBV5-1, the J gene TRBJ2-6; D is possibly TRBD1 (5 bases). V lost 1 base to trimming and J lost 1 base, with 9 bases between them. The CDR3 sequence is 16 residues long. The germline gives CDR1 SGHRS, CDR2 YFSETQ. Based on the CDR3 plus reference TRBV5-1 and TRBJ2-6, the full variable domain is KAGVTQTPRYLIKTRGQQVTLSCSPISGHRSVSWYQQTPGQGLQFLFEYFSETQRNKGNFPGRFSGRQFSNSRSEMNVSTLELGDSALYLCASSLLPGSGANVLTFGAGSRLTVL.

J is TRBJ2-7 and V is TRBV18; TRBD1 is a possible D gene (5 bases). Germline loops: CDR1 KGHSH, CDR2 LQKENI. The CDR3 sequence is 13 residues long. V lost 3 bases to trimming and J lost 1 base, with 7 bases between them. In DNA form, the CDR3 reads TGTGCCAGCTCACCTCAGGGATCCTACGAGCAGTACTTC. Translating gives CASSPQGSYEQYF.

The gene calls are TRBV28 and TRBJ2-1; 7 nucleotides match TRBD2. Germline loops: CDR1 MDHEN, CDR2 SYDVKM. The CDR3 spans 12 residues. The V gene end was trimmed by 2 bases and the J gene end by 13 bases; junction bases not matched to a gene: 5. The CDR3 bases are TGTGCCAGCAGTTTACTAGCGGAATCACAGTTCTTC. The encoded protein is CASSLLAESQFF.

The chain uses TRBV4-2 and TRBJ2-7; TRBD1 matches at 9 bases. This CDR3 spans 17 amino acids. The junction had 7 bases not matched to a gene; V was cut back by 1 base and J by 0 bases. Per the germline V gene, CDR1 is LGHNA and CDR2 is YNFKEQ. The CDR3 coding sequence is TGTGCCAGCAGCCAAGTAAGGGGGGGACAGGGCTCCTACGAGCAGTACTTC. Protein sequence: CASSQVRGGQGSYEQYF.

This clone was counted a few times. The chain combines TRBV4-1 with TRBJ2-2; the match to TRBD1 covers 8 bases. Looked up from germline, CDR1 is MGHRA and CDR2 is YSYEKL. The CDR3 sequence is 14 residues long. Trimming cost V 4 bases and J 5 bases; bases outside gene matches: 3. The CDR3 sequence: CASSRGQGTGELFF. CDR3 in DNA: TGCGCCAGCAGCCGCGGACAGGGAACCGGGGAGCTGTTTTTT.

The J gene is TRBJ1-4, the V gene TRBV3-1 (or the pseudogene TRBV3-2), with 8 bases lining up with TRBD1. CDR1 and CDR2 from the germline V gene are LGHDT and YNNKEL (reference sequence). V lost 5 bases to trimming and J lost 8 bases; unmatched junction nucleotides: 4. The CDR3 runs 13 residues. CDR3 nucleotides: TGTGCCAGCAGCGGGGACAGGCGGGAAAAACTGTTTTTT. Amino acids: CASSGDRREKLFF.

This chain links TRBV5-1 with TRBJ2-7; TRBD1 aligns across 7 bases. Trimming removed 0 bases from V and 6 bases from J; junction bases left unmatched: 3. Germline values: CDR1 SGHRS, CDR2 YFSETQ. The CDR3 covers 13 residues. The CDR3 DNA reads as TGCGCCAGCAGCTTGGGACAGGGCTCCGAGCAGTACTTC. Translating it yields CASSLGQGSEQYF.

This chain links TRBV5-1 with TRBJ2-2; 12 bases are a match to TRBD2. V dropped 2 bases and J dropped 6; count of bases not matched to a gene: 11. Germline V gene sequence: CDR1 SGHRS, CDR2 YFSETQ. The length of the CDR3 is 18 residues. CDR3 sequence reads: CASSFSSGRALMAGELFF. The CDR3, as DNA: TGCGCCAGCAGCTTTTCTAGCGGGAGGGCCTTAATGGCCGGGGAGCTGTTTTTT. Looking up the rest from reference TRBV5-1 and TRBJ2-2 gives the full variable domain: KAGVTQTPRYLIKTRGQQVTLSCSPISGHRSVSWYQQTPGQGLQFLFEYFSETQRNKGNFPGRFSGRQFSNSRSEMNVSTLELGDSALYLCASSFSSGRALMAGELFFGEGSRLTVL.

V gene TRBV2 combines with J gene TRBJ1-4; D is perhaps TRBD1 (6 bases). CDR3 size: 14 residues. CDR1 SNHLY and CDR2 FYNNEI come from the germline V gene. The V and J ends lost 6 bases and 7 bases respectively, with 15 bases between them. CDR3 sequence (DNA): TGTGCCAGCAGCTTCGGCAGGGGCCTTGAAAAACTGTTTTTT. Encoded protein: CASSFGRGLEKLFF.

CDR3 in amino acids: CASSPPGGRETEQYF. The CDR3 DNA sequence: TGTGCCAGCTCACCACCGGGCGGGAGGGAAACCGAGCAGTACTTC. V gene TRBV18 combines with J gene TRBJ2-7; TRBD2 agrees at 9 bases. CDR1 is KGHSH, CDR2 LQKENI, per germline. The CDR3 spans 15 residues. The V and J ends lost 0 bases and 6 bases, in that order; junction bases with no gene match: 6.

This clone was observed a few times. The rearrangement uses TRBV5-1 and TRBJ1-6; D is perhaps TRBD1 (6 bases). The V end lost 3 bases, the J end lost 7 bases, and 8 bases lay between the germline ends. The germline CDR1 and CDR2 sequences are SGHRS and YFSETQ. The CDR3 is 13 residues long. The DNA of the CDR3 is TGCGCCAGCAGCTCAGGACAGAATTCACCCCTCCACTTT. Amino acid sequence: CASSSGQNSPLHF.

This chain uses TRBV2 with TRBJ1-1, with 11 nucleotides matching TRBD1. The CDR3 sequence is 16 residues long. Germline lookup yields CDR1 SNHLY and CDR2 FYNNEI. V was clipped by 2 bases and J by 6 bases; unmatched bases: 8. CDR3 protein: CASSERTGGASSEAFF. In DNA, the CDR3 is TGTGCCAGCAGTGAAAGGACAGGGGGCGCGAGCTCTGAAGCTTTCTTT.

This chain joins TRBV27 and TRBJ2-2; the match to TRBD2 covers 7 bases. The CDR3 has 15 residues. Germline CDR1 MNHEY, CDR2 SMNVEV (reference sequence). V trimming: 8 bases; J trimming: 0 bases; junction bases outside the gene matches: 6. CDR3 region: CASLPAGANTGELFF. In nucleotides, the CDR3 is TGTGCCAGCCTGCCTGCGGGAGCGAACACCGGGGAGCTGTTTTTT.

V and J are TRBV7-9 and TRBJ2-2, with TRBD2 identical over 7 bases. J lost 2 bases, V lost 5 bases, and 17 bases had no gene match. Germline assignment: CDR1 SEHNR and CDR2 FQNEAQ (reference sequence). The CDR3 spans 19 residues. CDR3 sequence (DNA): TGTGCCAGCAGCCCAACCCGCGGGGGAAAGGGTGCTAACACCGGGGAGCTGTTTTTT. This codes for CASSPTRGGKGANTGELFF.

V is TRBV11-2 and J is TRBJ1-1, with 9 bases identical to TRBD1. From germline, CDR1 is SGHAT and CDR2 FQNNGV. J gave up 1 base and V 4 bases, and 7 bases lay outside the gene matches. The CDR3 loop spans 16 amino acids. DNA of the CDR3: TGTGCCAGCAGCTACCGGACAGGGGCTTGGAACACTGAAGCTTTCTTT. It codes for CASSYRTGAWNTEAFF. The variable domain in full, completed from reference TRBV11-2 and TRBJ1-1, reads EAGVAQSPRYKIIEKRQSVAFWCNPISGHATLYWYQQILGQGPKLLIQFQNNGVVDDSQLPKDRFSAERLKGVDSTLKIQPAKLEDSAVYLCASSYRTGAWNTEAFFGQGTRLTVV.

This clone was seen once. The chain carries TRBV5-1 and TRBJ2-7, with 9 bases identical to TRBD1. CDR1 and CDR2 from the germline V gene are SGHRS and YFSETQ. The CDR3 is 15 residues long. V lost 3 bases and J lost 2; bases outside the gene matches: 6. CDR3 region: CASSSGTGRPYEQYF. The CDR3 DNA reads TGCGCCAGCAGCTCGGGGACAGGGCGGCCCTACGAGCAGTACTTC.

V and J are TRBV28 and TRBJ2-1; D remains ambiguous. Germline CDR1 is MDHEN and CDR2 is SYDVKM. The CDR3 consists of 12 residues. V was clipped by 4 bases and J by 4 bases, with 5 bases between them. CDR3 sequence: CASSSIYNEQFF. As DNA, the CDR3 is TGTGCCAGCAGTTCCATTTACAATGAGCAGTTCTTC.

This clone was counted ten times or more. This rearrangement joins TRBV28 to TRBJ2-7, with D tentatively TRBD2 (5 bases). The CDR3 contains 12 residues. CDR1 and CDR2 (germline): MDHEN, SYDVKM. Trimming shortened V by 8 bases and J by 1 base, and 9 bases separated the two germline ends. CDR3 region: CASSGYSYEQYF. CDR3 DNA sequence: TGTGCCAGCTCGGGGTATTCCTACGAGCAGTACTTC.

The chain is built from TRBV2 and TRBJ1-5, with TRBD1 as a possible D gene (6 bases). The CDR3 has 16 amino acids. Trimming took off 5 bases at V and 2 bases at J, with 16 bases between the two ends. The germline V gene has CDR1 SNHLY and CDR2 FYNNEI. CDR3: CASSWAGTMGNQPQHF. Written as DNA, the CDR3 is TGTGCCAGCAGTTGGGCCGGGACAATGGGCAATCAGCCCCAGCATTTT. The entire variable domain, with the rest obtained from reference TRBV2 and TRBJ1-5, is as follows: EPEVTQTPSHQVTQMGQEVILRCVPISNHLYFYWYRQILGQKVEFLVSFYNNEISEKSEIFDDQFSVERPDGSNFTLKIRSTKLEDSAMYFCASSWAGTMGNQPQHFGDGTRLSIL.

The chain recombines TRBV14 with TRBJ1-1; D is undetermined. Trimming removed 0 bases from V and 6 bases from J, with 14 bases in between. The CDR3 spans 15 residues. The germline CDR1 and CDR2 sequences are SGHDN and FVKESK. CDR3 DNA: TGTGCCAGCAGCCAAGATCGGGTGCGAAACCCTGAAGCTTTCTTT. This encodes CASSQDRVRNPEAFF.

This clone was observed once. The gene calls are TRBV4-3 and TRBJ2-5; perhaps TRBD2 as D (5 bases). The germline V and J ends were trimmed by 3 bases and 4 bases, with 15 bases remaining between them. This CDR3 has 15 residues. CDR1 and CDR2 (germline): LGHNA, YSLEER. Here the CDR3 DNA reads TGCGCCAGCAGCCAGGGCGGCCATGGAGGAGAGACCCAGTACTTC. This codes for CASSQGGHGGETQYF.

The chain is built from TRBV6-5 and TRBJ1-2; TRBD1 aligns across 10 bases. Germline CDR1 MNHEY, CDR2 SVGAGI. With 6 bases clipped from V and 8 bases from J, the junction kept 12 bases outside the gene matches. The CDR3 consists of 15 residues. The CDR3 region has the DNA TGTGCCAGCAGATTGGTGGGACAGGGGTGGAGAGGCTACACCTTC. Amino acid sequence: CASRLVGQGWRGYTF.

CDR3 DNA sequence: TGTGCCAGCAGCTTAGTGGGGGGAGTGGCTGAAGCTTTCTTT. This sequence encodes CASSLVGGVAEAFF. The rearrangement joins TRBV7-2 to TRBJ1-1, with D perhaps TRBD1 (5 bases). Germline V gene lookup returns CDR1 SGHTA and CDR2 FQGNSA. The V end lost 1 base, the J end lost 6 bases, and 12 bases lay between the germline ends. The CDR3 is made up of 14 amino acids.